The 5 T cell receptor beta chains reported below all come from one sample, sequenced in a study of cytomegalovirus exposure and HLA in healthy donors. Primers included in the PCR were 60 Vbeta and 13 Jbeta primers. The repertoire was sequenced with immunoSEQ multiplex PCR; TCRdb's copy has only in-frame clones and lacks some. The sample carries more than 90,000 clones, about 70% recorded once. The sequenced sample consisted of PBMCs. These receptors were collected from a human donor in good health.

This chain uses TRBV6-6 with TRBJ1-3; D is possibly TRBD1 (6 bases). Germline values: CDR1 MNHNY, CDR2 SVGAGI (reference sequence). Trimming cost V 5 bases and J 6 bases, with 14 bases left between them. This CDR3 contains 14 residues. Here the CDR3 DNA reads TGTGCCAGCAGTCAACCAGGGGAGACAAACACCATATATTTT. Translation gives CASSQPGETNTIYF.

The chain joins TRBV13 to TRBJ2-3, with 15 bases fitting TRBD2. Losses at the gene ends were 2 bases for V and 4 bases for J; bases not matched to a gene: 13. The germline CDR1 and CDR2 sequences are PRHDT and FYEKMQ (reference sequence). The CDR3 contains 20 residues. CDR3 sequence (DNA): TGTGCCAGCAGCTTATACCAAAGGACTAGCGGGAGGGCCAAGGCAGATACGCAGTATTTT. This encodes CASSLYQRTSGRAKADTQYF.

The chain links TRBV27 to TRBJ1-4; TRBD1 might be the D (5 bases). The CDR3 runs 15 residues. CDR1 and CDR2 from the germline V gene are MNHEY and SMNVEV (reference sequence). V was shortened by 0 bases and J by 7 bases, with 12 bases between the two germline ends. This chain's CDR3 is CASSLSRYTGEKLFF. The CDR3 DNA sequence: TGTGCCAGCAGTTTATCGCGCTACACAGGTGAAAAACTGTTTTTT.

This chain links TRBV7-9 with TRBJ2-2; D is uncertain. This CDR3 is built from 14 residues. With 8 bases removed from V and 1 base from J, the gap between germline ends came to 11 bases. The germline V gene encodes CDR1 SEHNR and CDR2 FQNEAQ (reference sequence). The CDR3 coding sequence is TGTGCCAGCCGAGCGTCCCAGAACACCGGGGAGCTGTTTTTT. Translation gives CASRASQNTGELFF. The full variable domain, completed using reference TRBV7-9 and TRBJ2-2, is DTGVSQNPRHKITKRGQNVTFRCDPISEHNRLYWYRQTLGQGPEFLTYFQNEAQLEKSRLLSDRFSAERPKGSFSTLEIQRTEQGDSAMYLCASRASQNTGELFFGEGSRLTVL.

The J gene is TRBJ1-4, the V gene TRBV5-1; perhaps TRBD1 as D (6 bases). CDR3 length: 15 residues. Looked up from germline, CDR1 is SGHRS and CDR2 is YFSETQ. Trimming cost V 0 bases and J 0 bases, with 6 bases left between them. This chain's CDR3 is CASSLGQATNEKLFF. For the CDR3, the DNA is TGCGCCAGCAGCTTGGGACAGGCAACTAATGAAAAACTGTTTTTT.